This T cell receptor beta chain was retrieved from a study of response to subunit inactivated influenza vaccine. This CDR3 has 16 amino acids. From germline, CDR1 is SEHNR and CDR2 FQNEAQ (reference sequence). Trimming stripped 3 bases from V and 4 bases from J, with 17 bases between. This clonotype was recorded a few times. TCRdb analysed the RT-PCR reads with MiXCR anew, one entry per CDR3 protein. Among hundreds of thousands of distinct CDR3 sequences listed, approximately 15% were seen once. This TCR was sampled from a man aged 50 to 60 who received an inactivated influenza vaccine. The chain recombines TRBV7-9 with TRBJ2-3; D is ambiguous. The specimen was PBMCs from blood, collected less than 15 days before vaccination. CDR3 protein: CASSFLGRAASDTQYF. The CDR3 bases are TGTGCCAGCAGCTTTTTAGGTAGAGCAGCATCAGATACGCAGTATTTT. Combining the CDR3 with reference TRBV7-9 and TRBJ2-3 gives the whole variable domain DTGVSQNPRHKITKRGQNVTFRCDPISEHNRLYWYRQTLGQGPEFLTYFQNEAQLEKSRLLSDRFSAERPKGSFSTLEIQRTEQGDSAMYLCASSFLGRAASDTQYFGPGTRLTVL.